The rows below give T cell receptor beta chains drawn from one sample of a study of T cells in Graves' hyperthyroidism and ophthalmopathy. TCRdb re-called the multiplex PCR reads with MiXCR, one entry per CDR3 protein. The sample holds 500,000 to 600,000 distinct CDR3 sequences; over 15% are singletons and the top ten take 15% to 20%. Sample: blood. Source of these receptors: a woman aged 18-35 years with Graves' hyperthyroidism. The conserved cysteine and the conserved F or W are not part of the CDR3 here. D genes are given only for firm matches.

TRBJ1-1 | NA | TRBV19 | ASSIDSVVRTEAF
TRBJ2-1 | NA | TRBV7-9 | ASSLVTAYNEQF
TRBJ2-7 | TRBD1 | TRBV5-1 | ASSSLQGNYEQY
TRBJ2-1 | NA | TRBV6-1 | ASTLGRIPRADGEQF
TRBJ2-7 | TRBD2 | TRBV28 | ASSPPGTSGRSSYEQY
TRBJ2-2 | NA | TRBV7-9 | ASSLVVEPNTGELF
TRBJ2-1 | TRBD2 | TRBV6-2/TRBV6-3 | ASSSSGGGFNEQF
TRBJ1-5 | TRBD1 | TRBV19 | ASQGGTAPGQPQH
TRBJ2-1 | TRBD2 | TRBV6-1 | ASSASGAGYNEQF
TRBJ2-3 | NA | TRBV7-3 | ASSLNPHARGREDTQY
TRBJ1-2 | TRBD1 | TRBV12-3/TRBV12-4 | ASGLMEGGGGSYGYT
TRBJ1-1 | NA | TRBV2 | ASSEAPPREAF
TRBJ2-7 | TRBD1 | TRBV6-5 | ASSYRGQEAYEQY
TRBJ2-7 | TRBD2 | TRBV5-4 | ASSPGLAGGIDEQY
TRBJ1-2 | NA | TRBV24-1 | ATSSNNYGYT
TRBJ1-2 | NA | TRBV20-1 | SARDAGSDGYT
TRBJ1-4 | NA | TRBV28 | ASSPVVTNEKLF
TRBJ2-3 | TRBD2 | TRBV28 | ASSFRASGRYDTQY